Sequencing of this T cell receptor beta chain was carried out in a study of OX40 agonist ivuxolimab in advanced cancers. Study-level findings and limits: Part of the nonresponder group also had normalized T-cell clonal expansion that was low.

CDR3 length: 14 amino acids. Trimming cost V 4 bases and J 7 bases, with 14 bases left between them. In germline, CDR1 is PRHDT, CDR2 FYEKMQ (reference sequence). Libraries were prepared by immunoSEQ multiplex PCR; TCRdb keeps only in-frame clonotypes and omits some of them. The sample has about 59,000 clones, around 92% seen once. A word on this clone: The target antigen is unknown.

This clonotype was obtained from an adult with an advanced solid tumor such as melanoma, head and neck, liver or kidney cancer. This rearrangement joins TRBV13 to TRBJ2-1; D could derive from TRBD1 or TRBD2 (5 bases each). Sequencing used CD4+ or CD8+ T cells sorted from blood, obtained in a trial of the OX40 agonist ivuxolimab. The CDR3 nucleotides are TGTGCCAGCAGCTCCCGGGGCGGCAAGAATGAGCAGTTCTTC. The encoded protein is CASSSRGGKNEQFF. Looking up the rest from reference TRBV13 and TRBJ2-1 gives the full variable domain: AAGVIQSPRHLIKEKRETATLKCYPIPRHDTVYWYQQGPGQDPQFLISFYEKMQSDKGSIPDRFSAQQFSDYHSELNMSSLELGDSALYFCASSSRGGKNEQFFGPGTRLTVL.